Given below is one T cell receptor (beta chain) in context. Germline-derived CDR1 and CDR2 are MNHEY and SVGEGT. The CDR3 is 14 amino acids. Trimming shortened V by 5 bases and J by 2 bases, and 11 bases separated the two germline ends. Authors' processing steps: Cell counts per sample came from amplifying reference gene primers. Assay used: immunoSEQ multiplex PCR; TCRdb lists only in-frame clones, some missing. The DNA gave D and trimming, while V, J and clone size come from that table. The sample gives about 220,000 clones, approximately 85% of which show up once; about 2.5% is in the top ten. This entry is derived from a study of blood T cell repertoires in COVID-19. Overall study: COVID-19 samples collected from the United States, Italy and Spain covered acute and convalescent phases. PBMCs, B-cell-depleted T cells, or T cells were the source of the cDNA or gDNA that made up the material.

Patients from Seattle were sampled longitudinally, starting during active infection. This TCR came from a woman between 65 and 79 years old with COVID-19, enrolled during active disease. Sequences were obtained from peripheral blood. The rearrangement joins TRBV6-2 or TRBV6-3 to TRBJ2-3, with a tentative D call TRBD1 (6 bases). This chain's CDR3 is CASSQGQVTDTQYF. CDR3 sequence (DNA): TGTGCCAGCAGTCAGGGACAAGTCACAGATACGCAGTATTTT.